This T cell receptor (beta chain) was sequenced for a study of read filtering for tumor transcriptome and immune sequencing. Overall study: By R-ISS, stages I, II and III held 8, 16 and 7 patients.

This clonotype was recorded many times. Its matching antigen is unknown. Whole-study findings and limits: IR-seq captured clonotypes deeper and more reliably than RNA-seq.

The library was built from around 380 ng RNA with molecular barcoded adaptors for alpha/delta and beta/gamma chains. From the reads, TCRdb called clonotypes with MiXCR, one entry per CDR3 protein. The sample includes some 38,000 distinct CDR3 sequences, 10% to 15% of them seen just once. The V gene lost 0 bases and the J gene lost 8 bases, with 14 bases spanning the gap. CDR3 size: 15 residues. The germline gives CDR1 SGHRS, CDR2 YFSETQ. The sequence came from a donor aged 40 or over with multiple myeloma. Specimen: a population of CD138-negative cells sorted from bone marrow. The chain is built from TRBV5-1 and TRBJ2-2; tentative D call: TRBD1 (7 bases). Here the CDR3 DNA reads TGCGCCAGCAGCTTGGCGTCAGGGGGGCAAGGGGAGCTGTTTTTT. This sequence encodes CASSLASGGQGELFF.